Listed below are T cell receptor beta chains from one sample, sequenced in a study of early T cells in non-severe SARS-CoV-2 infection. Each CDR3 protein gets one entry after TCRdb re-called the 5' RACE reads with MiXCR. In the table there are about 71,000 distinct CDR3 sequences, 9.5% to 15% of which are singletons. Sequenced here: whole blood, sampled at baseline. These receptors were obtained from an adult who was a healthcare worker with PCR-confirmed SARS-CoV-2 infection or an uninfected control (not recorded which). Both conserved end residues are part of each CDR3.

V	length	J	CDR3
TRBV28	14	TRBJ2-7	CASSPSPPPYEQYF
TRBV2	15	TRBJ1-1	CASSIQGAWNTEAFF
TRBV27	13	TRBJ1-1	CASSRGLDTEAFF
TRBV27	15	TRBJ1-6	CASSRQGYLDSPLHF
TRBV2	16	TRBJ1-1	CASSELQLGRNTEAFF
TRBV7-2	12	TRBJ1-5	CASSLNNQPQHF
TRBV29-1	10	TRBJ2-1	CSGSGNEQFF
TRBV7-9	14	TRBJ2-5	CASSLNSGLGTQYF
TRBV12-3/TRBV12-4	11	TRBJ2-3	CASSPRGTQYF
TRBV6-2/TRBV6-3	12	TRBJ1-2	CASTTTGAGYTF
TRBV5-1	15	TRBJ2-7	CASSHTGTAPYEQYF
TRBV20-1	15	TRBJ1-6	CSATPPTGVKSPLHF
TRBV10-1	14	TRBJ2-1	CASSESAGGNEQFF
TRBV10-3	15	TRBJ2-7	CAISLGQDPSYEQYF
TRBV12-3/TRBV12-4	14	TRBJ1-6	CASSPRGGGSPLHF
TRBV29-1	14	TRBJ1-1	CSVEGDPGRPDAFF
TRBV28	16	TRBJ2-3	CASSDLTGIGTDTQYF
TRBV11-2	13	TRBJ1-5	CASSFGANQPQHF
TRBV11-2	13	TRBJ2-5	CASSHFRAETQYF
TRBV10-2	12	TRBJ2-1	CASSFQGHEQFF
TRBV7-9	18	TRBJ2-3	CASSPITSGGTRTDTQYF
TRBV27	17	TRBJ2-5	CASSSLLTGGWQETQYF
TRBV28	15	TRBJ2-3	CASSSLSSPTDTQYF
TRBV7-2	14	TRBJ2-3	CASRQGLAGDTQYF
TRBV5-1	15	TRBJ2-3	CASSSGQGYTDTQYF
TRBV2	17	TRBJ1-5	CASTLSPGAGGNQPQHF
TRBV18	17	TRBJ1-1	CASSPSLMEVGPTEVFF
TRBV28	15	TRBJ1-1	CASSSGVTMNTEAFF
TRBV5-4	15	TRBJ2-7	CASSLAVGDTYEQYF
TRBV7-6	15	TRBJ2-3	CASPRGRQNTDTQYF
TRBV5-1	13	TRBJ2-3	CASSPQLAGMQYF
TRBV7-9	17	TRBJ1-3	CASSRAGTEISGNTIYF
TRBV12-2	15	TRBJ2-7	CASRGSGPGAYEQYF
TRBV12-3/TRBV12-4	14	TRBJ2-2	CASSLRQPTGELFF
TRBV11-2	12	TRBJ2-4	CASSLGLNIQYF
TRBV7-2	12	TRBJ1-1	CASRFGATEAFF
TRBV29-1	13	TRBJ2-3	CSGTGGNTDTQYF
TRBV15	18	TRBJ2-4	CATSREAGSQLAKNIQYF
TRBV29-1	13	TRBJ2-7	CSATMTGSVEQYF
TRBV29-1	14	TRBJ2-7	CSVRSQGSSYEQYF
TRBV3-1	15	TRBJ2-1	CASSRPSGGINEQFF
TRBV10-3	15	TRBJ1-5	CAISDGVHSNQPQHF
TRBV20-1	15	TRBJ2-7	CSAGEPRTATYEQYF
TRBV15	13	TRBJ2-1	CATSTQQGYEQFF
TRBV2	13	TRBJ2-7	CASRGDHPTGQYF
TRBV3-1	15	TRBJ1-2	CASSQRTGGLYGYTF
TRBV20-1	14	TRBJ2-1	CSATGTTSYNEQFF
TRBV7-9	15	TRBJ1-2	CASSLRDRVFAGYTF
TRBV7-9	17	TRBJ2-5	CASSRMSGGLIQETQYF
TRBV14	12	TRBJ1-1	CASSQVGTEAFF
TRBV6-5	15	TRBJ2-7	CASSGSTGFSYEQYF
TRBV28	15	TRBJ2-1	CASSPRGAGGHEQFF
TRBV20-1	14	TRBJ2-7	CSATQGGNPYEQYF